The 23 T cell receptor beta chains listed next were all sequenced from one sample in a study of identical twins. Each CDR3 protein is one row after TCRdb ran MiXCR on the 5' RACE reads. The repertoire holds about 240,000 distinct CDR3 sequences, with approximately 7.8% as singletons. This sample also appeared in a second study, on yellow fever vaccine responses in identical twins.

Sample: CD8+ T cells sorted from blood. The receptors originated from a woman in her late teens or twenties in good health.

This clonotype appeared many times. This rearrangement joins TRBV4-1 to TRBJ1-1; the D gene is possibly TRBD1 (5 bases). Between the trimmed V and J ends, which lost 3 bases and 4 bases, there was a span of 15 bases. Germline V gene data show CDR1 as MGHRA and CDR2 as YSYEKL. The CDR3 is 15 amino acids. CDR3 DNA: TGCGCCAGCAGCCACCCCTTAGGGCAGGGCACTGAAGCTTTCTTT. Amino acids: CASSHPLGQGTEAFF.

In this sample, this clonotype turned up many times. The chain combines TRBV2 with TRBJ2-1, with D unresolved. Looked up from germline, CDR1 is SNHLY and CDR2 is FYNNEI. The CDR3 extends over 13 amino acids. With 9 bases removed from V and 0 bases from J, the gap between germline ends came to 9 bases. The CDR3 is CASSTSSYNEQFF. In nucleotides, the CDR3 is TGTGCCAGTAGCACCAGCTCCTACAATGAGCAGTTCTTC.

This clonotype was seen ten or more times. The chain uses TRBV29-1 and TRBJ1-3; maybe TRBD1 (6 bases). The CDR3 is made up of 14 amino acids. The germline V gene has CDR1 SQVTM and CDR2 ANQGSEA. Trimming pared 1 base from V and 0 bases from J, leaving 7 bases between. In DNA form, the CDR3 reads TGCAGCGTTGAAGGAGGGGGCTCTGGAAACACCATATATTTT. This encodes CSVEGGGSGNTIYF.

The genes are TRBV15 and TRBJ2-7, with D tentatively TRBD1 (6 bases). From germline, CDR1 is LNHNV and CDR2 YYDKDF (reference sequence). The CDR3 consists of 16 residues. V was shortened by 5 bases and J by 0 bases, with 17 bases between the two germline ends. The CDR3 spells CATSGYRTGHSYEQYF. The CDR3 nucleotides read TGTGCCACCAGCGGCTACAGAACGGGACACTCCTACGAGCAGTACTTC. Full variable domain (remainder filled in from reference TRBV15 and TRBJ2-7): DAMVIQNPRYQVTQFGKPVTLSCSQTLNHNVMYWYQQKSSQAPKLLFHYYDKDFNNEADTPDNFQSRRPNTSFCFLDIRSPGLGDTAMYLCATSGYRTGHSYEQYFGPGTRLTVT.

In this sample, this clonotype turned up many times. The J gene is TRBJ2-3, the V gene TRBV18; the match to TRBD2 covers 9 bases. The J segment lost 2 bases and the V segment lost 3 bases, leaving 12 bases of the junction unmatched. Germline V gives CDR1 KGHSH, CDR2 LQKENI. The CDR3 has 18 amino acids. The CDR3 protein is CASSPLERAGGYTDTQYF. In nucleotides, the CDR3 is TGTGCCAGCTCACCCCTGGAGCGAGCGGGGGGTTACACAGATACGCAGTATTTT. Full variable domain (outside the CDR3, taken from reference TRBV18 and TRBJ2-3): NAGVMQNPRHLVRRRGQEARLRCSPMKGHSHVYWYRQLPEEGLKFMVYLQKENIIDESGMPKERFSAEFPKEGPSILRIQQVVRGDSAAYFCASSPLERAGGYTDTQYFGPGTRLTVL.

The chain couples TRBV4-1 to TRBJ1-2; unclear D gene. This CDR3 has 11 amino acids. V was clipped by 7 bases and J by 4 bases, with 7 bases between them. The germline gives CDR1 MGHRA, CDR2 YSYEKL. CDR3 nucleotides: TGCGCCAGCACCGCGGGCTATGGCTACACCTTC. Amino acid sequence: CASTAGYGYTF.

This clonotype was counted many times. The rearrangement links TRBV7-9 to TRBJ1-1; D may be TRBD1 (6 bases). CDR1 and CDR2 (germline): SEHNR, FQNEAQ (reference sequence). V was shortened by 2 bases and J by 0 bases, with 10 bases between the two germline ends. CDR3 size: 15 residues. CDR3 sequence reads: CASSLQQGVNTEAFF. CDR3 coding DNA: TGTGCCAGCAGCTTACAACAGGGCGTGAACACTGAAGCTTTCTTT.

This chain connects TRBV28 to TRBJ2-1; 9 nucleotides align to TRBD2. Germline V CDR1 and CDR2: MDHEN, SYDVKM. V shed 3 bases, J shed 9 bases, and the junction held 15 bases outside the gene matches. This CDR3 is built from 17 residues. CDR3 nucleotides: TGTGCCAGCAGTTTTCCCTCCCTAGCGGGATCGGCTATTGAGCAGTTCTTC. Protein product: CASSFPSLAGSAIEQFF.

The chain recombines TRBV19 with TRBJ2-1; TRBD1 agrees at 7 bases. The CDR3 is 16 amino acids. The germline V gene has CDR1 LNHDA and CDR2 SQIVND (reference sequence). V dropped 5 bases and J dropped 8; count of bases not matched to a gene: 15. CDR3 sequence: CASSSKWGQLNDEQFF. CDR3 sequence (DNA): TGTGCCAGTAGTTCCAAGTGGGGACAGTTGAACGATGAGCAGTTCTTC.

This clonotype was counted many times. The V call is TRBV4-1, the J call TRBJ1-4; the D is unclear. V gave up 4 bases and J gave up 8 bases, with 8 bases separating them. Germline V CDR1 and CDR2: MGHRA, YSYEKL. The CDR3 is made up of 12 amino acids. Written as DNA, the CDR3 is TGCGCCAGCAGCCTGGAGAACGAAAAACTGTTTTTT. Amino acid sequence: CASSLENEKLFF.

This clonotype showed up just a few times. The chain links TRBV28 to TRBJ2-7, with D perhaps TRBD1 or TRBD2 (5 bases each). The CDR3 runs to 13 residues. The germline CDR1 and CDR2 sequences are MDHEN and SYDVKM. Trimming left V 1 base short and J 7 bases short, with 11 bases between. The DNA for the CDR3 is TGTGCCAGCAGTTTATTCCCAGGGAGTGAGCAGTACGTC. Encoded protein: CASSLFPGSEQYV.

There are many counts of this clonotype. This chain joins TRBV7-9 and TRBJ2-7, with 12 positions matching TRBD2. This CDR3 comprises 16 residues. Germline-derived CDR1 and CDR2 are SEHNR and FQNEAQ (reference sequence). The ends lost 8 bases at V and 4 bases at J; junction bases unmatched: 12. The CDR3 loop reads CASRDQRLAGDYEQYF. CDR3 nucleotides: TGTGCCAGCCGAGACCAAAGACTAGCGGGAGATTACGAGCAGTACTTC.

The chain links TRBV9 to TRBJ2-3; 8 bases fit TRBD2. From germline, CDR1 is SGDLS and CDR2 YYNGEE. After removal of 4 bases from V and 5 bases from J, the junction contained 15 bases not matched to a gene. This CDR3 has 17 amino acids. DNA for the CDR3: TGTGCCAGCAGCCCTCACGGTGCGGGGGGCCGTAAAGATACGCAGTATTTT. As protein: CASSPHGAGGRKDTQYF.

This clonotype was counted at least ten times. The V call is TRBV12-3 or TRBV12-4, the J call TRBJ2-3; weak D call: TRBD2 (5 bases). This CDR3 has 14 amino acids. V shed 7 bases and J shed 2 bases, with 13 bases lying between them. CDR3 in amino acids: CASIGVGVTDTQYF. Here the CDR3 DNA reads TGTGCCAGCATCGGGGTGGGAGTCACAGATACGCAGTATTTT.

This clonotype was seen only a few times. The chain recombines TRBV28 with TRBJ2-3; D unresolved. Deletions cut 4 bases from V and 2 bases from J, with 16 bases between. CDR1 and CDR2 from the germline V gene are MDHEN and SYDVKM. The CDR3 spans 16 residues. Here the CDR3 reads CASSWDCDGYTDTQYF. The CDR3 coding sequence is TGTGCCAGCAGTTGGGATTGTGACGGGTACACAGATACGCAGTATTTT.

The DNA of the CDR3 is TGTGCCAGCAGTTTCCAGACAACTGGCCGGTACAATGAGCAGTTCTTC. Translating it yields CASSFQTTGRYNEQFF. This rearrangement joins TRBV28 to TRBJ2-1, with D unclear. V was clipped by 3 bases and J by 4 bases, with 16 bases between them. There are 16 residues in the CDR3. Germline values: CDR1 MDHEN, CDR2 SYDVKM.

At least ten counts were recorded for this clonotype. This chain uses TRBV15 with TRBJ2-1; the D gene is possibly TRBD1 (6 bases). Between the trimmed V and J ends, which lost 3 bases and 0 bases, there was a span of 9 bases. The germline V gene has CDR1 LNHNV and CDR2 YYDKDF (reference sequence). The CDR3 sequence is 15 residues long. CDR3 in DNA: TGTGCCACCAGCAGGAAACAGGGCTCCTACAATGAGCAGTTCTTC. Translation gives CATSRKQGSYNEQFF. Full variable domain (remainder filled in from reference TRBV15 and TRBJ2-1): DAMVIQNPRYQVTQFGKPVTLSCSQTLNHNVMYWYQQKSSQAPKLLFHYYDKDFNNEADTPDNFQSRRPNTSFCFLDIRSPGLGDTAMYLCATSRKQGSYNEQFFGPGTRLTVL.

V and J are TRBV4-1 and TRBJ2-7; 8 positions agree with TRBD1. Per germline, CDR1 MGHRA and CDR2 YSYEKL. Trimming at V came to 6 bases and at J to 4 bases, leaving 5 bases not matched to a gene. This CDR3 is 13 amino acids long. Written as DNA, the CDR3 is TGCGCCAGCAGTCTCAACAGGGGGTACGAGCAGTACGTC. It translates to CASSLNRGYEQYV.

CDR3 nucleotides: TGTGCCAGCAGTTTATCGCCCGGGGGGGCTGAAGCTTTCTTT. It encodes CASSLSPGGAEAFF. The chain combines TRBV28 with TRBJ1-1; possible D gene TRBD1, 5 bases. Germline V CDR1 and CDR2: MDHEN, SYDVKM. The CDR3 spans 14 residues. Trimming took 1 base from V and 6 from J, leaving 12 bases between them.

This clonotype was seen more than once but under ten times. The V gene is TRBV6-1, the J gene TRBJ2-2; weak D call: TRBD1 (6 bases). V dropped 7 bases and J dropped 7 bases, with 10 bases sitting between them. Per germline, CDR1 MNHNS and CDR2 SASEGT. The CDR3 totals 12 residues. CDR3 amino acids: CASNTGHGELFF. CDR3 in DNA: TGTGCCAGCAATACAGGGCACGGGGAGCTGTTTTTT.

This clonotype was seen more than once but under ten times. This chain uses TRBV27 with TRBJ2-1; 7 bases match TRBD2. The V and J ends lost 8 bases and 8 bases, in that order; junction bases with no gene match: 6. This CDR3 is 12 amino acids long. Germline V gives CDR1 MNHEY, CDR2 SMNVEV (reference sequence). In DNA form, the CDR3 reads TGTGCCAGCGGCCTGGGGGGGGATGAGCAGTTCTTC. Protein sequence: CASGLGGDEQFF.

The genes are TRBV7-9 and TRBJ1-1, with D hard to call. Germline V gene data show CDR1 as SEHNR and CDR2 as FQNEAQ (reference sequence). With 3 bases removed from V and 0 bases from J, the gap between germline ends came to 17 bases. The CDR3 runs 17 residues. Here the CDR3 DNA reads TGTGCCAGCAGCTTGCAGTCTGAAAGAGGGCTGAACACTGAAGCTTTCTTT. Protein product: CASSLQSERGLNTEAFF.

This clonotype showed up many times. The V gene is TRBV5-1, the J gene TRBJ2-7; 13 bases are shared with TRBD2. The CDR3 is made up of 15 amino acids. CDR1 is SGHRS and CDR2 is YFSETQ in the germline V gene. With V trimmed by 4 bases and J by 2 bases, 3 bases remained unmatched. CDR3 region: CASSQGLAGAYEQYF. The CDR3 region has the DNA TGCGCCAGCAGCCAAGGACTAGCGGGAGCCTACGAGCAGTACTTC.